The 19 T cell receptor beta chains below come from one sample, sequenced in a study of human T cells and chemical hapten exposure. The sample's time point: patch test 3, about 24 weeks after DPC sensitization. Treatment specified: therapeutic diphenylcyclopropenone sensitization with weekly scalp DPC. Each CDR3 protein is one row after TCRdb ran MiXCR on the RACE reads. The profile shows approximately 110,000 distinct CDR3 sequences, nearly 35% of them singletons. This material consisted of whole blood, taken in connection with sensitization to the hapten diphenylcyclopropenone (DPC). These receptors all come from a middle-aged man with alopecia areata. Some clones in this sample may be carry-over from other donors' samples.

This clonotype showed up just once. This chain uses TRBV5-5 with TRBJ1-2; 12 nucleotides line up with TRBD1. The J segment lost 4 bases and the V segment lost 5 bases, leaving 12 bases of the junction unmatched. CDR1 SGHKS and CDR2 YYEKEE come from the germline V gene (reference sequence). The CDR3 consists of 17 residues. The CDR3 region has the DNA TGTGCCAGCAGTCCCGGGACAGGGGGCGATCTAGGCTATGGCTACACCTTC. Protein sequence: CASSPGTGGDLGYGYTF.

The CDR3 region is CAISESLGTSIYGYTF. The DNA for the CDR3 is TGTGCCATCAGTGAGTCTCTTGGGACCTCCATCTATGGCTACACCTTC. The chain joins TRBV10-3 to TRBJ1-2; TRBD1 might be the D (5 bases). The germline V gene has CDR1 ENHRY and CDR2 SYGVKD. With 0 bases removed from V and 4 bases from J, the gap between germline ends came to 15 bases. This CDR3 spans 16 amino acids.

The chain recombines TRBV11-2 with TRBJ2-6; 7 nucleotides agree with TRBD1. The CDR3 totals 15 residues. CDR1 SGHAT and CDR2 FQNNGV come from the germline V gene. V lost 5 bases to trimming and J lost 2 bases; unmatched junction nucleotides: 3. CDR3 protein: CASSPQGAGANVLTF. The CDR3 nucleotides read TGTGCCAGCAGCCCGCAGGGGGCTGGGGCCAACGTCCTGACTTTC.

This clonotype appeared a single time. The gene calls are TRBV6-6 and TRBJ2-7; 8 bases map to TRBD2. J was trimmed by 3 bases and V by 2 bases; bases with no gene match: 6. The CDR3 has 15 amino acids. Germline-derived CDR1 and CDR2 are MNHNY and SVGAGI (reference sequence). The CDR3 sequence: CASSYTSGGDYEQYF. CDR3 coding DNA: TGTGCCAGCAGTTACACATCGGGAGGGGACTACGAGCAGTACTTC.

The J gene is TRBJ1-5, the V gene TRBV6-2 or TRBV6-3; TRBD1 is a possible D gene (5 bases). This CDR3 comprises 16 residues. V was cut by 6 bases and J by 1 base, with 16 bases left in between. Germline V gene data show CDR1 as MNHEY and CDR2 as SVGEGT. The CDR3 DNA follows: TGTGCCAGCAGCCTGCAGGGCCTCTTGAGCAATCAGCCCCAGCATTTT. Its translation is CASSLQGLLSNQPQHF.

This clonotype was observed a handful of times. The chain combines TRBV7-2 with TRBJ2-7; no clear D. Germline V lookup: CDR1 SGHTA, CDR2 FQGNSA. The V gene lost 1 base and the J gene lost 6 bases, with 13 bases spanning the gap. The CDR3 sequence is 14 residues long. Written as DNA, the CDR3 is TGTGCCAGCAGCTTAGGTGTGGGTACGACCGAGCAGTACGTC. It is translated as CASSLGVGTTEQYV.

This clonotype occurred a few times. The chain recombines TRBV5-1 with TRBJ1-1; maybe TRBD1 (5 bases). This CDR3 has 15 residues. Germline V gene sequence: CDR1 SGHRS, CDR2 YFSETQ. Trimming shortened V by 2 bases and J by 4 bases, and 15 bases separated the two germline ends. The CDR3 coding sequence is TGCGCCAGCAGCTTAACGGGGCAAGGAGGCACTGAAGCTTTCTTT. It is translated as CASSLTGQGGTEAFF.

This chain uses TRBV11-3 with TRBJ1-1, with 8 bases lining up with TRBD1. V lost 6 bases, J lost 6 bases, and 9 bases stayed unmatched. The CDR3 is made up of 14 amino acids. Germline values: CDR1 SGHNT, CDR2 YENEEA. CDR3 DNA sequence: TGTGCCAGCAGTTCAGGGGGCGTTAGCCCTGAAGCTTTCTTT. Translated, it gives CASSSGGVSPEAFF.

A few counts support this clonotype. The chain employs TRBV2 and TRBJ2-3; D is unresolved. The V end was cut by 6 bases, the J end by 4 bases, with 11 bases between. The V gene's germline CDR1 is SNHLY and CDR2 FYNNEI. The CDR3 contains 13 residues. The CDR3 sequence: CASRRFVADTQYF. DNA of the CDR3: TGTGCCAGCAGACGGTTCGTGGCAGATACGCAGTATTTT.

This clonotype was seen a few times. The chain joins TRBV7-2 to TRBJ2-3; possibly TRBD1 for D (8 bases). The germline V and J ends were trimmed by 5 bases and 4 bases, with 28 bases remaining between them. The CDR3 is made up of 19 amino acids. Germline CDR1 reads SGHTA; CDR2 reads FQGNSA. CDR3 nucleotides: TGTGCCAGCAGCGCTAGTTTGGGCAGGGGGCGTGCGGGAGCAGATACGCAGTATTTT. As protein: CASSASLGRGRAGADTQYF.

The genes are TRBV9 and TRBJ1-1; possibly TRBD1 for D (6 bases). The germline V and J ends were trimmed by 4 bases and 0 bases, with 22 bases remaining between them. The CDR3 length is 18 residues. Germline CDR1 reads SGDLS; CDR2 reads YYNGEE. The CDR3 nucleotides are TGTGCCAGCAGCAAAAGTAGCACACAGGGCACCATGAACACTGAAGCTTTCTTT. This gives the protein CASSKSSTQGTMNTEAFF.

The chain combines TRBV3-1 with TRBJ2-7; 8 bases align to TRBD1. Germline CDR1 LGHDT, CDR2 YNNKEL (reference sequence). The CDR3 is made up of 14 amino acids. Losses at the gene ends were 6 bases for V and 0 bases for J; bases not matched to a gene: 4. CDR3 region: CASRGDRCSYEQYV. The CDR3 DNA follows: TGTGCCAGCAGGGGGGACAGGTGCTCCTACGAGCAGTACGTC.

Only a few counts were recorded for this clonotype. The chain uses TRBV6-5 and TRBJ1-2, with D possibly matching TRBD1 (5 bases). Germline V gene lookup returns CDR1 MNHEY and CDR2 SVGAGI. The V and J ends lost 5 bases and 3 bases respectively, with 10 bases between them. The CDR3 spans 13 residues. The CDR3 sequence is CASSHTGDYGYTF. The CDR3 nucleotides read TGTGCCAGCAGTCACACAGGAGACTATGGCTACACCTTC.

This chain joins TRBV20-1 and TRBJ1-1; 7 bases map to TRBD1. The CDR3 has 16 amino acids. Germline values: CDR1 DFQATT, CDR2 SNEGSKA (reference sequence). V gave up 1 base and J gave up 4 bases; unmatched junction bases: 12. For the CDR3, the DNA is TGCAGTGCTAGAGGACAGGGAATAGACAAAGCCACTGAAGCTTTCTTT. This codes for CSARGQGIDKATEAFF.

This chain joins TRBV28 and TRBJ2-7; 9 nucleotides line up with TRBD1. The V gene end was trimmed by 4 bases and the J gene end by 3 bases; junction bases not matched to a gene: 4. The CDR3 loop spans 14 amino acids. Germline V gene sequence: CDR1 MDHEN, CDR2 SYDVKM. CDR3 bases: TGTGCCAGCAGTTCCGGGACAGGGATCTACGAGCAGTACTTC. Its protein is CASSSGTGIYEQYF.

This rearrangement joins TRBV28 to TRBJ1-4; D unresolved. The germline CDR1 and CDR2 sequences are MDHEN and SYDVKM. There are 13 residues in the CDR3. The ends were cut back, 4 bases at V and 7 bases at J, with 10 bases in the middle. The chain's CDR3 is CASSWVPFEKLFF. CDR3 DNA sequence: TGTGCCAGCAGTTGGGTCCCCTTTGAAAAACTGTTTTTT.

The J gene is TRBJ2-3, the V gene TRBV7-2; 7 nucleotides line up with TRBD2. Per germline, CDR1 SGHTA and CDR2 FQGNSA. Losses at the gene ends were 5 bases for V and 2 bases for J; bases not matched to a gene: 1. The CDR3 is made up of 13 amino acids. The CDR3 region is CASSRDYTDTQYF. The CDR3 nucleotides read TGTGCCAGCAGCAGGGACTACACAGATACGCAGTATTTT. Together with reference TRBV7-2 and TRBJ2-3, the CDR3 gives the full variable domain: GAGVSQSPSNKVTEKGKDVELRCDPISGHTALYWYRQSLGQGLEFLIYFQGNSAPDKSGLPSDRFSAERTGGSVSTLTIQRTQQEDSAVYLCASSRDYTDTQYFGPGTRLTVL.

The rearrangement uses TRBV3-1 and TRBJ2-3; unclear D gene. The CDR3 covers 13 residues. Between the trimmed V and J ends, which lost 4 bases and 2 bases, there was a span of 7 bases. From germline, CDR1 is LGHDT and CDR2 YNNKEL (reference sequence). CDR3 loop: CASSRQNTDTQYF. The CDR3 DNA follows: TGTGCCAGCAGCCGACAAAACACAGATACGCAGTATTTT.

The chain has TRBV20-1 and TRBJ2-3, with D tentatively TRBD2 (6 bases). Deletions cut 6 bases from V and 0 bases from J, with 13 bases between. The CDR3 runs to 14 residues. CDR1 DFQATT and CDR2 SNEGSKA come from the germline V gene (reference sequence). DNA of the CDR3: TGCAGTGCCCCCCGCGGGGCGAGCACAGATACGCAGTATTTT. Protein sequence: CSAPRGASTDTQYF.